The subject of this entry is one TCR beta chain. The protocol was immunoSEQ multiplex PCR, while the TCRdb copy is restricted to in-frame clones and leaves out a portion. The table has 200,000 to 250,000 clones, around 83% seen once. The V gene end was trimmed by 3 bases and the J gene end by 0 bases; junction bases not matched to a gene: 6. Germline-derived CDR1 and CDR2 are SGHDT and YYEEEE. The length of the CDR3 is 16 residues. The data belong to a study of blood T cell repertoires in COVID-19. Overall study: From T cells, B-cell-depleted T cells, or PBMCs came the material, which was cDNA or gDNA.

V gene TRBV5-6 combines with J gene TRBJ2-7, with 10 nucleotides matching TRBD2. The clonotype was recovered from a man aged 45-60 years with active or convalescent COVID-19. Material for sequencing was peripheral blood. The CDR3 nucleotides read TGTGCCAGCAGCTCTCGGGGACTAGCGACCTCCTACGAGCAGTACTTC. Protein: CASSSRGLATSYEQYF.